This T cell receptor beta chain originates from a study of blood T cell repertoires in COVID-19 (TCRdb year 2020). For context, the study as a whole: The collaborator samples originated in the United States, Italy and Spain and spanned the acute and convalescent phases of COVID-19. The material from the prospective study consisted of cDNA or gDNA derived from T cells, B-cell-depleted T cells, or PBMCs. Deeply sampled blood TCRbeta repertoires from subjects exposed to, actively infected with, or recovered from COVID-19 were included in the dataset. The repertoires were made available in a free public database intended to serve as a resource for research on the immune response to SARS-CoV-2. The samples were drawn from two sources: the first 160 participants of the ongoing ImmuneRACE study, and over 1,000 subjects contributed by 6 global collaborators. A de-identified subject ID, COVID-19 status, age in years and sex were almost always included in the sample metadata. Where available, HLA class I and class II types were obtained from metadata supplied by the sample provider rather than from assay-based typing.

One collaborating source in Seattle enrolled patients during active infection and followed them longitudinally through the course of disease. Collaborating institutions collected whole blood in K2EDTA tubes following their own protocols. For TCRbeta analysis, collaborators shipped samples as frozen whole blood, isolated PBMCs, or DNA extracted from either of those sample types. Points the paper makes about the study in general: The quantity of clinical and demographic metadata differed by source and by participant and was supplied without curation.

TCRbeta CDR3 regions were amplified from genomic DNA by means of the immunoSEQ Assay, a bias-controlled multiplex PCR. The original methods were these. Within the assay, amplification of reference gene primers was used to estimate how many nucleated cells each sample contained. To quantify the absolute abundance of each unique TCRbeta CDR3 rearrangement, sequence reads were collapsed and filtered. Productive Simpson clonality was computed per sample as the square root of Simpson's diversity index over productive rearrangements. TCRdb mirrors the immuneACCESS table, restricted to in-frame sequences. Some clones are absent from its copies; in checked studies, under half trace to an unresolved V gene, and the reason for the others is unknown. V and J calls and clone size come straight from that table; D and trimming were deduced from the DNA. This sample comprises about 340,000 clones, approximately 87% of them detected only once. Of the sample, roughly 6.3% falls within the top ten clones.

Spanning cysteine to phenylalanine, the CDR3 consists of 14 amino acids. CDR3 DNA only is kept here, 42 bases in frame from base 1. At the junction V is shortened by 2 bases and J by 0 bases, with 6 bases in between. The CDR1 and CDR2 encoded by the germline V gene are SGHRS and YFSETQ. In its sample, this clone was seen a few times. The target of this receptor is not known. No base quality information exists; no much larger clone differs at one position. At the DNA level, this CDR3 is encoded by other sequences in the same sample as well. This clonotype was sampled from a woman aged 45 to 65 with COVID-19, enrolled during active disease. Recombination connected TRBV5-1 to TRBJ1-3, with no reliable assignment of the D segment. Sample: peripheral blood. The CDR3: CASSLGSSGNTIYF. In nucleotide form, the sequence is TGCGCCAGCAGCTTAGGGAGCTCTGGAAACACCATATATTTT.